A single sample gave rise to the 29 T cell receptor beta chains below, sequenced in a study. Using immunoSEQ multiplex PCR, the repertoire was profiled, and TCRdb retains in-frame clones only, with some absent. This sample carries some 68,000 clones, just under 95% of them seen once, and the ten largest clones take roughly 4%. The sample consisted of PBMCs. These receptors were collected from a man aged 40-49 years with rheumatoid arthritis.

The genes are TRBV30 and TRBJ1-2; D uncertain. The CDR3 extends over 15 amino acids. V dropped 1 base and J dropped 4 bases, with 16 bases sitting between them. The germline V gene encodes CDR1 GTSNPN and CDR2 SVGIG (reference sequence). The CDR3 here is CAWSDPSYGPYGYTF. The DNA for the CDR3 is TGTGCCTGGAGTGACCCGTCATACGGACCCTATGGCTACACCTTC.

The CDR3 region has the DNA TGTGCCAGCAGTTCAGGACTAGCGGGGGGTTGGTCCCAAGAGACCCAGTACTTC. Translation gives CASSSGLAGGWSQETQYF. J is TRBJ2-5 and V is TRBV6-7; TRBD2 agrees at 14 bases. TRBV6-7 falls under the ORF class, with uncertain function. The CDR3 totals 18 residues. Trimming at V came to 4 bases and at J to 1 base, leaving 8 bases not matched to a gene.

The V call is TRBV19, the J call TRBJ2-7, with a possible D match to TRBD2 (6 bases). The V gene lost 6 bases and the J gene lost 5 bases, with 14 bases spanning the gap. CDR3 size: 13 residues. The germline V gene encodes CDR1 LNHDA and CDR2 SQIVND (reference sequence). The CDR3 region is CASSTRGYDEQYF. In DNA form, the CDR3 reads TGTGCCAGTAGCACGCGGGGCTACGACGAGCAGTACTTC.

The J gene is TRBJ2-7, the V gene TRBV6-5, with 10 bases identical to TRBD2. Germline V gene lookup returns CDR1 MNHEY and CDR2 SVGAGI. The CDR3 sequence is 16 residues long. V lost 0 bases and J lost 0; bases outside the gene matches: 2. The CDR3 nucleotides read TGTGCCAGCAGTTACTCTAGCGGGGGGAGCTCCTACGAGCAGTACTTC. Encoded protein: CASSYSSGGSSYEQYF.

The chain has TRBV4-1 and TRBJ2-7, with D unresolved. Germline CDR1 is MGHRA and CDR2 is YSYEKL. CDR3 length equals 15 residues. Trimming removed 1 base at V and 1 base at J, with 11 bases between. The CDR3 sequence is CASSQALASSYEQYF. The CDR3 DNA follows: TGCGCCAGCAGCCAAGCCTTGGCCAGTTCCTACGAGCAGTACTTC.

This clone was picked up one time. This rearrangement joins TRBV20-1 to TRBJ1-1; D gene ambiguous. Germline loops: CDR1 DFQATT, CDR2 SNEGSKA (reference sequence). V lost 3 bases and J lost 7, with 12 bases in between. This CDR3 is 12 amino acids long. For the CDR3, the DNA is TGCAGTGCTAGTCCACAGAACCGTGAAGCTTTCTTT. It translates to CSASPQNREAFF.

This clone was counted a single time. This chain connects TRBV4-1 to TRBJ1-5, with TRBD1 matching 8 bases. The V gene's germline CDR1 is MGHRA and CDR2 YSYEKL. Trimming cost V 5 bases and J 1 base; bases outside gene matches: 4. CDR3 length: 15 residues. This CDR3 reads CASSWTGLSNQPQHF. CDR3 in DNA: TGCGCCAGCAGCTGGACAGGGTTAAGCAATCAGCCCCAGCATTTT.

Only a few counts were recorded for this clone. The V call is TRBV7-9, the J call TRBJ1-4; TRBD1 is a possible D gene (5 bases). The CDR3 sequence is 14 residues long. Per the germline V gene, CDR1 is SEHNR and CDR2 is FQNEAQ (reference sequence). V was trimmed by 6 bases and J by 1 base, leaving 9 bases between them. The CDR3 bases are TGTGCCAGCAGTCCAGGGTTAACTAATGAAAAACTGTTTTTT. This sequence encodes CASSPGLTNEKLFF.

The chain links TRBV9 to TRBJ1-2, with TRBD1 matching 9 bases. The germline V gene has CDR1 SGDLS and CDR2 YYNGEE. The CDR3 totals 14 residues. Losses at the gene ends were 5 bases for V and 3 bases for J; bases not matched to a gene: 5. The CDR3 DNA sequence: TGTGCCAGCAGGGGGACAGGGCGGGACTATGGCTACACCTTC. This translates into CASRGTGRDYGYTF.

The chain has TRBV19 and TRBJ1-6, with 10 bases that match TRBD1. CDR1 is LNHDA and CDR2 is SQIVND in the germline V gene (reference sequence). This CDR3 region has 15 residues. Unmatched junction bases numbered 7, after V lost 7 bases and J lost 7 bases. This CDR3 reads CASKTGGARNSPLHF. The CDR3 coding sequence is TGTGCCAGTAAGACAGGGGGCGCGAGAAATTCACCCCTCCACTTT.

The genes are TRBV6-6 and TRBJ1-1, with D tentatively TRBD1 (5 bases). This CDR3 is built from 15 residues. The V end was cut by 2 bases, the J end by 4 bases, with 14 bases between. Per the germline V gene, CDR1 is MNHNY and CDR2 is SVGAGI (reference sequence). CDR3 coding DNA: TGTGCCAGCAGTTACCAACGGGGCAGGGTCACTGAAGCTTTCTTT. Translating it yields CASSYQRGRVTEAFF.

This clone has only a few counts. J is TRBJ1-1 and V is TRBV6-1; D unclear. Between the trimmed V and J ends, which lost 5 bases and 5 bases, there was a span of 12 bases. Germline lookup yields CDR1 MNHNS and CDR2 SASEGT. The CDR3 covers 13 residues. CDR3 sequence: CASSSRGGTEAFF. CDR3 nucleotide sequence: TGTGCCAGCAGTTCCAGAGGTGGGACTGAAGCTTTCTTT.

The rearrangement uses TRBV5-1 and TRBJ2-2; the D is unclear. CDR1 SGHRS and CDR2 YFSETQ come from the germline V gene. The CDR3 has 14 amino acids. The V and J ends lost 4 bases and 2 bases respectively, with 9 bases between them. Here the CDR3 reads CASSPGPNTGELFF. As DNA, the CDR3 is TGCGCCAGCAGCCCGGGCCCAAACACCGGGGAGCTGTTTTTT. The full variable domain, its missing parts supplied by reference TRBV5-1 and TRBJ2-2, is KAGVTQTPRYLIKTRGQQVTLSCSPISGHRSVSWYQQTPGQGLQFLFEYFSETQRNKGNFPGRFSGRQFSNSRSEMNVSTLELGDSALYLCASSPGPNTGELFFGEGSRLTVL.

The genes are TRBV19 and TRBJ2-7; 11 bases line up with TRBD2. The CDR3 loop spans 14 amino acids. Germline lookup yields CDR1 LNHDA and CDR2 SQIVND (reference sequence). J was trimmed by 4 bases and V by 6 bases; bases with no gene match: 5. CDR3 bases: TGTGCCAGTAGCATACTAGCGGGGGAGTACGAGCAGTACTTC. Its translation is CASSILAGEYEQYF.

This chain uses TRBV5-4 with TRBJ2-2, with D perhaps matching TRBD1 (7 bases). The CDR3 extends over 17 amino acids. The V gene's germline CDR1 is SGHNT and CDR2 YYREEE (reference sequence). V lost 0 bases to trimming and J lost 2 bases, with 14 bases between them. DNA of the CDR3: TGTGCCAGCAGCTTGGCCGGGGGACAGTCAAACACCGGGGAGCTGTTTTTT. Amino acids: CASSLAGGQSNTGELFF.

The chain links TRBV3-1 (or the pseudogene TRBV3-2) to TRBJ1-2, with TRBD1 matching over 7 bases. Germline V lookup: CDR1 LGHDT, CDR2 YNNKEL (reference sequence). The junction had 3 bases not matched to a gene; V was cut back by 2 bases and J by 3 bases. The CDR3 is 14 residues long. CDR3 nucleotide sequence: TGTGCCAGCAGCCAATCGACAGGGCACTATGGCTACACCTTC. Translated: CASSQSTGHYGYTF.

J is TRBJ2-7 and V is TRBV6-5; the D gene is possibly TRBD1 (6 bases). This CDR3 has 15 residues. V lost 4 bases and J 2 bases, leaving 15 bases between the germline ends. The germline V gene has CDR1 MNHEY and CDR2 SVGAGI. The CDR3 protein is CASSLTQGPPYEQYF. DNA of the CDR3: TGTGCCAGCAGTTTGACCCAGGGGCCCCCCTACGAGCAGTACTTC.

The gene calls are TRBV10-1 and TRBJ2-1, with 8 nucleotides matching TRBD1. Germline V gene sequence: CDR1 WNHNN, CDR2 SYGVQD (reference sequence). The CDR3 contains 16 residues. V was pared by 0 bases and J by 7 bases, with 8 bases of the junction left unmatched. This CDR3 reads CASSESTQGGLNEQFF. CDR3 sequence (DNA): TGCGCCAGCAGTGAGTCGACACAGGGGGGTCTGAATGAGCAGTTCTTC.

The CDR3, as DNA: TGTGCCAGCAGCAGAGCAGGCATGCGCACAGATACGCAGTATTTT. Translating gives CASSRAGMRTDTQYF. The chain employs TRBV7-9 and TRBJ2-3; D remains unclear. The V and J ends lost 5 bases and 1 base respectively, with 13 bases between them. This CDR3 spans 15 amino acids. Germline CDR1 and CDR2: SEHNR and FQNEAQ (reference sequence).

The chain links TRBV7-2 to TRBJ2-7, with 8 bases aligning to TRBD1. This CDR3 is 13 amino acids long. The germline CDR1 and CDR2 sequences are SGHTA and FQGNSA. The junction had 5 bases not matched to a gene; V was cut back by 3 bases and J by 7 bases. CDR3 in DNA: TGTGCCAGCAGCTTTGACAGGGGCGTTGAGCAGTACTTC. This translates into CASSFDRGVEQYF.

The chain uses TRBV19 and TRBJ1-2, with D perhaps matching TRBD1 (5 bases). Germline V gene data show CDR1 as LNHDA and CDR2 as SQIVND (reference sequence). The CDR3 is made up of 17 amino acids. Trimming cost V 2 bases and J 6 bases, with 22 bases left between them. The CDR3 reads CASSILPPGQGEDGYTF. The CDR3 DNA sequence: TGTGCCAGTAGTATACTCCCGCCGGGTCAGGGTGAGGATGGCTACACCTTC.

This chain links TRBV24-1 with TRBJ2-7; 10 bases match TRBD1. Trimming at V came to 3 bases and at J to 7 bases, leaving 8 bases not matched to a gene. Germline V gene lookup returns CDR1 KGHDR and CDR2 SFDVKD. The CDR3 totals 15 residues. The CDR3 loop is CATSDTLKDRGEQYF. As DNA, the CDR3 is TGTGCCACCAGTGATACCCTGAAGGACAGGGGGGAGCAGTACTTC.

The chain carries TRBV3-1 (or the pseudogene TRBV3-2) and TRBJ2-7; 7 bases are a match to TRBD1. CDR3 length: 14 amino acids. CDR1 and CDR2 from the germline V gene are LGHDT and YNNKEL (reference sequence). After removal of 4 bases from V and 6 bases from J, the junction contained 9 bases not matched to a gene. CDR3 DNA: TGTGCCAGCAGCCTCCACCAGGGGGTAGGCGAGCAGTACTTC. The encoded protein is CASSLHQGVGEQYF.

As regards this clone: Compared with germline, one end of the junction differs, possibly owing to a read error. The V and J genes are TRBV7-7 and TRBJ2-2; TRBD1 might be the D (6 bases). Germline V lookup: CDR1 SSHAT, CDR2 FNYEAQ (reference sequence). This CDR3 contains 17 residues. The CDR3 DNA sequence: TGTGCTAGCAGCTTAGCTGGAGGCAGGGGCGATCCCGGGGAGCTGTTTTTT. Protein product: CASSLAGGRGDPGELFF.

The rearrangement links TRBV4-1 to TRBJ1-2; possible D gene TRBD1, 6 bases. The CDR3 length is 15 residues. Germline CDR1 MGHRA, CDR2 YSYEKL. Trimming removed 0 bases from V and 4 bases from J, with 12 bases in between. The CDR3 sequence is CASSQDTDRPYGYTF. In nucleotides, the CDR3 is TGCGCCAGCAGCCAAGATACGGACAGACCCTATGGCTACACCTTC.

This chain joins TRBV27 and TRBJ2-7, with 9 bases that match TRBD1. The CDR3 spans 15 residues. The V gene end was trimmed by 1 base and the J gene end by 3 bases; junction bases not matched to a gene: 4. CDR1 and CDR2 (germline): MNHEY, SMNVEV (reference sequence). The CDR3 is CASSLFGTGNYEQYF. The CDR3 nucleotides are TGTGCCAGCAGTTTATTTGGGACAGGGAACTACGAGCAGTACTTC.

The rearrangement joins TRBV6-5 to TRBJ1-2, with 7 positions matching TRBD1. The V segment lost 6 bases and the J segment 1 base; nucleotides outside the gene matches: 5. The V gene's germline CDR1 is MNHEY and CDR2 SVGAGI. CDR3 length: 14 residues. The CDR3 coding sequence is TGTGCCAGCAGCTCCACAGGGGTTAACTATGGCTACACCTTC. The encoded protein is CASSSTGVNYGYTF.

The chain links TRBV5-6 to TRBJ2-7; D remains ambiguous. CDR1 and CDR2 from the germline V gene are SGHDT and YYEEEE. The CDR3 loop spans 12 amino acids. V was trimmed by 4 bases and J by 6 bases, leaving 11 bases between them. CDR3 nucleotides: TGTGCCAGCAGCCCCGGAACTGGCGAGCAGTACTTC. It translates to CASSPGTGEQYF.

V usage is TRBV7-2 and J usage is TRBJ2-6, with 9 bases aligning to TRBD1. The CDR3 runs to 18 residues. From germline, CDR1 is SGHTA and CDR2 FQGNSA. Unmatched junction bases numbered 7, after V lost 0 bases and J lost 4 bases. The CDR3 here is CASSLAGRTGAGANVLTF. As DNA, the CDR3 is TGTGCCAGCAGCTTAGCGGGCCGGACAGGGGCCGGGGCCAACGTCCTGACTTTC.